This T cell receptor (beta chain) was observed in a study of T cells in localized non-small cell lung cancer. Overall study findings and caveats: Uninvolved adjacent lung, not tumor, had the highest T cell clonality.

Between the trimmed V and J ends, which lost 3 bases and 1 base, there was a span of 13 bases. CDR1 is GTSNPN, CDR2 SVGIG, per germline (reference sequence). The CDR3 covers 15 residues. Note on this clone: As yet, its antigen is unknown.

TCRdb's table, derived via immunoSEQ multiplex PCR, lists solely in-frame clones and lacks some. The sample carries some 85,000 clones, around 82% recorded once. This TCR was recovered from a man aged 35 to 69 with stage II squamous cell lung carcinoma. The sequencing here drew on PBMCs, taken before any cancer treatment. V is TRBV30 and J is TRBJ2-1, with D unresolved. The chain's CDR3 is CAWSLIPQSYNEQFF. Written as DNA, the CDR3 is TGTGCCTGGAGCCTCATACCCCAGTCCTACAATGAGCAGTTCTTC.